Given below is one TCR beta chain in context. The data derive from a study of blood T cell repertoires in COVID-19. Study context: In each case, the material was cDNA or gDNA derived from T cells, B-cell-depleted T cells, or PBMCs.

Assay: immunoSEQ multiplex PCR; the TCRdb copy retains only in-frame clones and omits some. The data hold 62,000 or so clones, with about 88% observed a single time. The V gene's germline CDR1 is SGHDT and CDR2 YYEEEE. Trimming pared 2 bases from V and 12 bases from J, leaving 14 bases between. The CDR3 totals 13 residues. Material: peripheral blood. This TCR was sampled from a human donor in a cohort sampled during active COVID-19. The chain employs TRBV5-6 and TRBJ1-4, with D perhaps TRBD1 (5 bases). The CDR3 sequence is CASSFGRGRELFF. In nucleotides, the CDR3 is TGTGCCAGCAGCTTCGGGAGGGGACGGGAACTGTTTTTT.